This entry lists 21 T cell receptor beta chains sequenced from one sample in a study of blood T cell repertoires in COVID-19. Sequenced by immunoSEQ multiplex PCR; TCRdb stores in-frame clones only, minus some. The sample lists approximately 210,000 clones, 83% occurring once. The sequencing sample was made of peripheral blood. The receptor set was obtained from a woman aged 35 to 49 with active or convalescent COVID-19.

V usage is TRBV28 and J usage is TRBJ2-2; the match to TRBD1 covers 7 bases. Germline V gene sequence: CDR1 MDHEN, CDR2 SYDVKM. Trimming removed 7 bases from V and 5 bases from J; junction bases left unmatched: 4. CDR3 length: 13 amino acids. The DNA of the CDR3 is TGTGCCAGCACCCCGACAGGGACCGGGGAGCTGTTTTTT. This codes for CASTPTGTGELFF.

The rearrangement uses TRBV3-1 (or the pseudogene TRBV3-2) and TRBJ2-3; 8 bases match TRBD2. CDR3 length: 15 residues. Germline V gene lookup returns CDR1 LGHDT and CDR2 YNNKEL (reference sequence). V was pared by 2 bases and J by 5 bases, with 6 bases of the junction left unmatched. CDR3 sequence: CASSQPGLGRDTQYF. The CDR3 DNA reads TGTGCCAGCAGCCAACCGGGACTAGGAAGAGATACGCAGTATTTT.

This sequence joins TRBV5-1 and TRBJ2-5, with D perhaps TRBD2 (6 bases). Germline-derived CDR1 and CDR2 are SGHRS and YFSETQ. V lost 6 bases and J 1 base, leaving 10 bases between the germline ends. The CDR3 consists of 13 residues. CDR3 sequence: CASTPGGQETQYF. The CDR3 nucleotides are TGCGCCAGCACTCCCGGGGGCCAAGAGACCCAGTACTTC.

This clone has just one count. The chain is built from TRBV24-1 and TRBJ1-2, with 8 bases matching TRBD1. CDR3 length: 15 residues. Germline V gene sequence: CDR1 KGHDR, CDR2 SFDVKD. V lost 5 bases, J lost 3 bases, and 7 bases stayed unmatched. The CDR3 coding sequence is TGTGCCACCAGTGTTGAAGGACAGGGTGACTATGGCTACACCTTC. This gives the protein CATSVEGQGDYGYTF.

V gene TRBV3-1 (or the pseudogene TRBV3-2) combines with J gene TRBJ1-2; weak D call: TRBD1 (6 bases). This CDR3 has 17 residues. CDR1 and CDR2 (germline): LGHDT, YNNKEL (reference sequence). V dropped 0 bases and J dropped 7 bases, with 21 bases sitting between them. The CDR3 spells CASSQDRIRGKESGYTF. The CDR3 nucleotides read TGTGCCAGCAGCCAAGATCGGATAAGGGGGAAGGAGAGTGGCTACACCTTC.

The chain uses TRBV5-1 and TRBJ1-5; possibly TRBD1 for D (5 bases). The CDR3 runs 15 residues. V was shortened by 6 bases and J by 3 bases, with 16 bases between the two germline ends. Germline CDR1 reads SGHRS; CDR2 reads YFSETQ. The CDR3 DNA is TGCGCCAGCAAAATGGGGGGAGGAACCAATCAGCCCCAGCATTTT. It yields the protein CASKMGGGTNQPQHF.

V and J are TRBV4-2 and TRBJ2-1; D not resolved. The CDR3 length is 15 residues. The ends were cut back, 3 bases at V and 7 bases at J, with 16 bases in the middle. Germline CDR1 LGHNA, CDR2 YNFKEQ. CDR3 nucleotide sequence: TGTGCCAGCAGCCAGCGAGCTGGAGACTTAAATGAGCAGTTCTTC. Its translation: CASSQRAGDLNEQFF.

The rearrangement joins TRBV15 to TRBJ2-1; 7 bases are a match to TRBD1. The V and J ends lost 1 base and 4 bases, in that order; junction bases with no gene match: 7. CDR3 length equals 16 residues. CDR1 is LNHNV, CDR2 YYDKDF, per germline (reference sequence). The chain's CDR3 is CATSRATGQFYNEQFF. DNA of the CDR3: TGTGCCACCAGCAGAGCCACGGGACAGTTTTACAATGAGCAGTTCTTC.

This clone was counted a few times. The chain recombines TRBV7-2 with TRBJ2-1; D may be TRBD2 (5 bases). The CDR3 spans 15 residues. Per germline, CDR1 SGHTA and CDR2 FQGNSA. The ends were cut back, 5 bases at V and 4 bases at J, with 15 bases in the middle. The CDR3 nucleotides are TGTGCCAGCAGCACGCGGGCCGGGCCGTACAATGAGCAGTTCTTC. This encodes CASSTRAGPYNEQFF.

The CDR3 sequence: CASSPRGGRTEAFF. The CDR3 DNA sequence: TGTGCCAGCAGCCCCCGTGGGGGGAGGACTGAAGCTTTCTTT. The genes are TRBV5-4 and TRBJ1-1; tentative D call: TRBD1 (5 bases). The germline V gene encodes CDR1 SGHNT and CDR2 YYREEE (reference sequence). The CDR3 has 14 amino acids. V was trimmed by 4 bases and J by 5 bases, leaving 15 bases between them.

The J gene is TRBJ1-2, the V gene TRBV6-5; TRBD1 matches at 7 bases. The V gene's germline CDR1 is MNHEY and CDR2 SVGAGI. Trimming cost V 2 bases and J 2 bases; bases outside gene matches: 2. The CDR3 extends over 14 amino acids. The DNA for the CDR3 is TGTGCCAGCAGTTACCCGGACAGGAACTATGGCTACACCTTC. Protein product: CASSYPDRNYGYTF.

In DNA form, the CDR3 reads TGTGCCAGCAGCTCGGCGGGACAGGGGGTCACTGAAGCTTTCTTT. It specifies CASSSAGQGVTEAFF. This chain joins TRBV7-8 and TRBJ1-1; 11 bases are a match to TRBD1. V lost 4 bases to trimming and J lost 4 bases; unmatched junction nucleotides: 5. This CDR3 is built from 15 residues. Germline V gene lookup returns CDR1 SGHVS and CDR2 FQNEAQ.

This clone was observed a few times. V usage is TRBV28 and J usage is TRBJ2-2; D remains ambiguous. Germline CDR1 reads MDHEN; CDR2 reads SYDVKM. The CDR3 loop spans 12 amino acids. Trimming cost V 8 bases and J 9 bases, with 13 bases left between them. DNA for the CDR3: TGTGCCAGCCTCCGCTGGCCCCGGGAGCTGTTTTTT. The encoded protein is CASLRWPRELFF.

This clone has just a few counts. The rearrangement links TRBV12-3 or TRBV12-4 to TRBJ2-7; no reliable D call. The CDR3 totals 12 residues. V was clipped by 1 base and J by 11 bases, with 12 bases between them. CDR3 amino acids: CASSLEARPEYF. The CDR3 coding sequence is TGTGCCAGCAGTTTAGAAGCGAGGCCAGAGTACTTC.

The chain is built from TRBV3-1 (or the pseudogene TRBV3-2) and TRBJ1-3; possibly TRBD1 for D (5 bases). The CDR3 runs to 16 residues. The germline CDR1 and CDR2 sequences are LGHDT and YNNKEL (reference sequence). V gave up 7 bases and J gave up 0 bases, with 16 bases separating them. CDR3 in amino acids: CASTTSGGPSGNTIYF. CDR3 DNA sequence: TGTGCCAGCACCACGTCGGGGGGTCCCTCTGGAAACACCATATATTTT.

This clone was found once. V and J are TRBV2 and TRBJ1-1; possibly TRBD1 for D (5 bases). The CDR3 is made up of 13 amino acids. Germline CDR1 is SNHLY and CDR2 is FYNNEI. V was trimmed by 0 bases and J by 3 bases, leaving 5 bases between them. Here the CDR3 DNA reads TGTGCCAGCAGTGAAGCAGGGGACACTGAAGCTTTCTTT. It codes for CASSEAGDTEAFF.

About this clone: Germline is not matched at one junction end, which may reflect a read error. The chain has TRBV14 and TRBJ2-7; 7 nucleotides agree with TRBD1. Germline lookup yields CDR1 SGHDN and CDR2 FVKESK. The CDR3 extends over 13 amino acids. CDR3 sequence: CASNQAGGYEQYF. CDR3 DNA: TGTGCCAGCAACCAAGCAGGGGGCTACGAGCAGTACTTC.

This clone was found once. The chain joins TRBV30 to TRBJ2-1; 10 nucleotides line up with TRBD2. From germline, CDR1 is GTSNPN and CDR2 SVGIG (reference sequence). The CDR3 spans 15 residues. V was pared by 0 bases and J by 2 bases, with 1 base of the junction left unmatched. The chain's CDR3 is CAWSVAGGPYNEQFF. CDR3 in DNA: TGTGCCTGGAGTGTAGCGGGGGGGCCCTACAATGAGCAGTTCTTC.

The chain is built from TRBV7-9 and TRBJ2-3, with D unresolved. This CDR3 has 13 residues. V was shortened by 5 bases and J by 13 bases, with 19 bases between the two germline ends. In germline, CDR1 is SEHNR, CDR2 FQNEAQ (reference sequence). The CDR3 DNA is TGTGCCAGCAGCCCAGACTCTTTGGGTAAAGAGTATTTT. It translates to CASSPDSLGKEYF.

This chain connects TRBV12-3 or TRBV12-4 to TRBJ1-1; weak D call: TRBD1 (5 bases). V was shortened by 3 bases and J by 11 bases, with 16 bases between the two germline ends. This CDR3 has 13 amino acids. CDR3 sequence (DNA): TGTGCCAGCAGTTTTTTCGAGAAAGGGGCGGCTTTCTTT. Its translation is CASSFFEKGAAFF.

This chain's CDR3 is CASRSSDSYEQYF. The CDR3 nucleotides are TGTGCCAGCCGATCCAGCGACTCCTACGAGCAGTACTTC. The chain couples TRBV19 to TRBJ2-7; D call uncertain. The V end lost 9 bases, the J end lost 0 bases, and 12 bases lay between the germline ends. This CDR3 region has 13 residues. Germline V gene sequence: CDR1 LNHDA, CDR2 SQIVND (reference sequence).